Each of the 17 T cell receptor beta chains below was sequenced from the same sample in a study of OX40 agonist ivuxolimab in advanced cancers. Libraries were prepared by immunoSEQ multiplex PCR; TCRdb keeps only in-frame clonotypes and omits some of them. The data show about 28,000 clones, more than 70% seen once. The sample in question was CD4+ or CD8+ T cells sorted from blood, obtained in a trial of the OX40 agonist ivuxolimab. The origin of the receptors is an adult with an advanced solid tumor such as melanoma, head and neck, liver or kidney cancer.

The chain joins TRBV4-1 to TRBJ1-3; no reliable D call. Germline V lookup: CDR1 MGHRA, CDR2 YSYEKL. This CDR3 comprises 15 residues. V shed 0 bases and J shed 2 bases, with 8 bases lying between them. CDR3 DNA sequence: TGCGCCAGCAGCCAAGATGGAGGAGCTGGAAACACCATATATTTT. Translating it yields CASSQDGGAGNTIYF.

By frequency in the sample, this clone is large. The same CDR3 can be traced to other DNA sequences in this sample. V gene TRBV5-1 combines with J gene TRBJ1-1, with a tentative D call TRBD1 (5 bases). The CDR3 runs to 14 residues. The germline gives CDR1 SGHRS, CDR2 YFSETQ. Between the trimmed V and J ends, which lost 0 bases and 3 bases, there was a span of 9 bases. The CDR3 sequence: CASSLAGGYTEAFF. CDR3 sequence (DNA): TGCGCCAGCAGCTTGGCCGGGGGGTACACTGAAGCTTTCTTT.

Here the CDR3 reads CASRPLAGGPNEQFF. The CDR3 DNA reads as TGTGCCAGCAGACCTCTAGCGGGAGGGCCGAATGAGCAGTTCTTC. This chain connects TRBV6-5 to TRBJ2-1; 12 positions match TRBD2. Per the germline V gene, CDR1 is MNHEY and CDR2 is SVGAGI. This CDR3 region has 15 residues. J was trimmed by 7 bases and V by 6 bases; bases with no gene match: 7.

With regard to this clone: An end of the junction differs from the germline gene, which may be a read error. The rearrangement links TRBV7-8 to TRBJ2-1; D remains unclear. Germline lookup yields CDR1 SGHVS and CDR2 FQNEAQ. CDR3 length: 12 amino acids. The CDR3 nucleotides are TGCGCCAGCAGCCAAGTTCTCAATGAGCAGTTCTTC. Translating gives CASSQVLNEQFF.

The chain recombines TRBV25-1 with TRBJ1-2; 7 bases agree with TRBD1. The CDR3 sequence is 14 residues long. CDR1 is MGHDK and CDR2 is SYGVNS in the germline V gene. V gave up 3 bases and J gave up 6 bases; unmatched junction bases: 7. The DNA for the CDR3 is TGTGCCAGCAGTGACTCGACAGGGTTCCATGGCTACACCTTC. This codes for CASSDSTGFHGYTF.

A word on this clone: One end of the junction fails to match germline, which may point to a read error. V gene TRBV6-5 combines with J gene TRBJ1-1; D is unresolved. This CDR3 is built from 13 residues. CDR1 and CDR2 from the germline V gene are MNHEY and SVGAGI. The CDR3 sequence: CASSYALKTEAFF. CDR3 DNA: TGTGCCAGCAGTTACGCTCTGAAGACTGAAGCTTTCTTT.

J is TRBJ1-5 and V is TRBV28; D not resolved. CDR1 and CDR2 from the germline V gene are MDHEN and SYDVKM. Deletions cut 5 bases from V and 3 bases from J, with 11 bases between. The CDR3 runs 14 residues. This chain's CDR3 is CASSPRVPNQPQHF. The CDR3 DNA is TGTGCCAGCAGTCCAAGGGTACCCAATCAGCCCCAGCATTTT.

The sample holds many counts of this clone. This rearrangement joins TRBV9 to TRBJ2-1; TRBD2 matches at 10 bases. The germline CDR1 and CDR2 sequences are SGDLS and YYNGEE. V was clipped by 2 bases and J by 8 bases; unmatched bases: 7. This CDR3 has 15 amino acids. The CDR3 region is CASSVATSGFDEQFF. In DNA form, the CDR3 reads TGTGCCAGCAGCGTGGCGACTAGCGGGTTTGATGAGCAGTTCTTC.

The chain joins TRBV29-1 to TRBJ2-1; 9 nucleotides match TRBD2. Germline V CDR1 and CDR2: SQVTM, ANQGSEA. The CDR3 totals 16 residues. V shed 4 bases, J shed 7 bases, and the junction held 14 bases outside the gene matches. The CDR3 region has the DNA TGCAGCGTTGTGGGGCTAGCGGGACCAACGGAAAATGAGCAGTTCTTC. Translating it yields CSVVGLAGPTENEQFF.

This chain connects TRBV5-1 to TRBJ2-7; 8 nucleotides line up with TRBD1. The CDR3 totals 13 residues. Germline lookup yields CDR1 SGHRS and CDR2 YFSETQ. V lost 2 bases to trimming and J lost 6 bases; unmatched junction nucleotides: 4. The CDR3 here is CASSLWTGSEQYF. In DNA, the CDR3 is TGCGCCAGCAGCTTATGGACAGGGAGCGAGCAGTACTTC.

J is TRBJ2-7 and V is TRBV7-9, with D uncertain. Looked up from germline, CDR1 is SEHNR and CDR2 is FQNEAQ (reference sequence). Trimming removed 3 bases from V and 0 bases from J, with 3 bases in between. The CDR3 loop spans 12 amino acids. The CDR3 region has the DNA TGTGCCAGCAGCTTCCGCTCCTACGAGCAGTACTTC. Translation gives CASSFRSYEQYF.

The chain recombines TRBV19 with TRBJ2-7; D not certain. CDR3 length: 13 residues. CDR1 LNHDA and CDR2 SQIVND come from the germline V gene (reference sequence). Deletions cut 5 bases from V and 3 bases from J, with 11 bases between. The CDR3 nucleotides are TGTGCCAGTAGTCCAGCCCTCCTCTACGAGCAGTACTTC. Its translation: CASSPALLYEQYF.

CDR3 sequence: CASSLSRSYEQYF. Here the CDR3 DNA reads TGTGCCAGCAGTTTATCCCGCTCCTACGAGCAGTACTTC. The chain has TRBV27 and TRBJ2-7; no definite D call. Deletions cut 0 bases from V and 0 bases from J, with 3 bases between. Germline loops: CDR1 MNHEY, CDR2 SMNVEV (reference sequence). This CDR3 spans 13 amino acids.

The chain links TRBV14 to TRBJ1-2, with 7 nucleotides matching TRBD1. Per the germline V gene, CDR1 is SGHDN and CDR2 is FVKESK. The CDR3 has 12 amino acids. J gave up 2 bases and V 8 bases, and 2 bases lay outside the gene matches. CDR3 residues: CASGQDNYGYTF. In DNA form, the CDR3 reads TGTGCCAGCGGACAGGACAACTATGGCTACACCTTC.

The chain has TRBV11-2 and TRBJ1-1, with D uncertain. The length of the CDR3 is 13 residues. Trimming shortened V by 1 base and J by 3 bases, and 6 bases separated the two germline ends. Germline-derived CDR1 and CDR2 are SGHAT and FQNNGV. The CDR3 DNA follows: TGTGCCAGCAGCTTAGGAACTTACACTGAAGCTTTCTTT. It is translated as CASSLGTYTEAFF.

By share, this clone ranks as medium-sized (0.01 to 0.1%). This sequence joins TRBV7-9 and TRBJ2-2; unclear D gene. The CDR3 is made up of 14 amino acids. The V end was cut by 5 bases, the J end by 2 bases, with 9 bases between. In germline, CDR1 is SEHNR, CDR2 FQNEAQ (reference sequence). CDR3 in DNA: TGTGCCAGCAGCGATCGATATAACACCGGGGAGCTGTTTTTT. This gives the protein CASSDRYNTGELFF.

The V and J genes are TRBV7-9 and TRBJ1-3; 8 nucleotides line up with TRBD1. CDR3 length: 15 residues. Germline CDR1 reads SEHNR; CDR2 reads FQNEAQ (reference sequence). V shed 3 bases, J shed 2 bases, and the junction held 3 bases outside the gene matches. The CDR3: CASSLTGAAGNTIYF. As DNA, the CDR3 is TGTGCCAGCAGCTTGACAGGGGCGGCTGGAAACACCATATATTTT. Complete variable domain (other parts from reference TRBV7-9 and TRBJ1-3): DTGVSQNPRHKITKRGQNVTFRCDPISEHNRLYWYRQTLGQGPEFLTYFQNEAQLEKSRLLSDRFSAERPKGSFSTLEIQRTEQGDSAMYLCASSLTGAAGNTIYFGEGSWLTVV.